This TCR beta chain comes out of a study of blood T cell repertoires in COVID-19. Study summary: Donors in the United States, Italy and Spain gave samples during acute or convalescent COVID-19. From T cells, B-cell-depleted T cells, or PBMCs came the material, which was cDNA or gDNA.

Under the authors' procedure: Estimation of nucleated cell counts was performed using reference gene primer amplification. Data came from immunoSEQ multiplex PCR; TCRdb stores just in-frame clones and leaves some out. Clonal size and the V and J genes are those of that table, whereas D and trimming came from the DNA. The sample contains 180,000 or so clones, 70% to 90% of which appear only once. Trimming shortened V by 7 bases and J by 0 bases, and 16 bases separated the two germline ends. The CDR3 extends over 16 amino acids. The V gene's germline CDR1 is SGHTA and CDR2 FQGNSA. The V and J genes are TRBV7-2 and TRBJ1-3; a possible D gene is TRBD1 (5 bases). The material sequenced was peripheral blood. The clonotype originates from a man aged 40-50 years with active or convalescent COVID-19. DNA for the CDR3: TGTGCCAGCACCTCAGGGATTCTCCCCTCTGGAAACACCATATATTTT. Amino acids: CASTSGILPSGNTIYF.